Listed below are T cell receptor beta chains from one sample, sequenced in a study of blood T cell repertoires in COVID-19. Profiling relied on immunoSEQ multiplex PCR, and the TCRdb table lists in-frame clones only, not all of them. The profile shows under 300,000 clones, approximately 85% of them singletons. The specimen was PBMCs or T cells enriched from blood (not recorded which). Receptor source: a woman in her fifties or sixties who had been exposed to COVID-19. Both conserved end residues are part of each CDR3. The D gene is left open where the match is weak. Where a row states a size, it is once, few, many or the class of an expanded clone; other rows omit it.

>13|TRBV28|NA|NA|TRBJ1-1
TGTGCCAGCAGTTACCCCGGGACACAAGAAGCTTTCTTT
CASSYPGTQEAFF
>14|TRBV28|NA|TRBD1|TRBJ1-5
TGTGCCAGCAGCTCGGGACAGCGCACTCAGCCCCAGCATTTT
CASSSGQRTQPQHF
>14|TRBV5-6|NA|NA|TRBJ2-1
TGTGCCAGCAGCTCGGGGCCAGGGGCAGATGAGCAGTTCTTC
CASSSGPGADEQFF
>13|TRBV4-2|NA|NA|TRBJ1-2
TGTGCCAGCAGTCCAGACAGGTCGTATGGCTACACCTTC
CASSPDRSYGYTF
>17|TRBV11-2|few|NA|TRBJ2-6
TGTGCCAGCAGCGCTCGACAGCGCCTCTCTGGGGCCAACGTCCTGACTTTC
CASSARQRLSGANVLTF
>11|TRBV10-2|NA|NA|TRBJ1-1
TGCGCCAGCAGTGAGCAGGCAACAGCTTTCTTT
CASSEQATAFF
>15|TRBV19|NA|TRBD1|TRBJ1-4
TGTGCCAGTAGTTCGTCACAGGGGGCATCCGAAAAACTGTTTTTT
CASSSSQGASEKLFF
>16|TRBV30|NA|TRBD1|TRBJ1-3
TGTGCCTGGAGTAGGGGACAGTCTATATCTGGAAACACCATATATTTT
CAWSRGQSISGNTIYF
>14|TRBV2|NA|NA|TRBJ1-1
TGTGCCAGCAGCGACAGGCGAACCGGCACTGAAGCTTTCTTT
CASSDRRTGTEAFF
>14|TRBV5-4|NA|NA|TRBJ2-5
TGTGCCAGCAGCTTGGGTACCCGGTGGGAGACCCAGTACTTC
CASSLGTRWETQYF
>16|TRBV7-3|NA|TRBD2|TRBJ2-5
TGTGCCAGCAGCTTAAATAGCGGGGGGGCCCCAGAGACCCAGTACTTC
CASSLNSGGAPETQYF
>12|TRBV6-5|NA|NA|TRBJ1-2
TGTGCCAGCAGCTACCCCGGGGGAGTTAAGGCCTTC
CASSYPGGVKAF
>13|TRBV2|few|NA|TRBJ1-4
TGTGCCAGCAGTGAGACTGCTAATGAAAAACTGTTTTTT
CASSETANEKLFF
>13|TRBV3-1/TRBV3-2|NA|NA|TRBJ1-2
TGTGCCAGCAGCCATATGAGGCCACAGGGTACGGCCTTC
CASSHMRPQGTAF
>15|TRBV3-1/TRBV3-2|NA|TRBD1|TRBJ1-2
TGTGCCAGCAGCCACCGGACAGGAGCCGAGGATGGCTACACCTTC
CASSHRTGAEDGYTF
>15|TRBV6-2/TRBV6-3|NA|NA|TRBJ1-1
TGTGCCAGCAGCCTAGTTCTGGGCCTCTACACTGAAGCTTTCTTT
CASSLVLGLYTEAFF
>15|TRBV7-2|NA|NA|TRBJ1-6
TGTGCCAGCAGCTTAGTTAAGGGAGGGAATTCACCCCTCCACTTT
CASSLVKGGNSPLHF
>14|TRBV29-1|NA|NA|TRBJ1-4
TGCAGCGTTGAAGACGGGTGGTGGGGCGAAAAACTGTTTTTT
CSVEDGWWGEKLFF
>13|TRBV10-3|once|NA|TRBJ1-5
TGTGCCATCAGTGAGGCGGGGAATCAGCCCCAGCATTTT
CAISEAGNQPQHF
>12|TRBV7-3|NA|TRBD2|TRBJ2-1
TGTGCCAGCAGCTATGCCGGCGGGAGTACGTTCTTC
CASSYAGGSTFF
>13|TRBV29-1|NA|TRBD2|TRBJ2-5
TGCAGCGTAACCGGGACTAGGCAAGAGACCCAGTACTTC
CSVTGTRQETQYF
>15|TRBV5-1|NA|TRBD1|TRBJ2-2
TGCGCCAGCAGCTCAGGACAGGGTGACACCGGGGAGCTGTTTTTT
CASSSGQGDTGELFF
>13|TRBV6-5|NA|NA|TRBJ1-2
TGTGCCAGCAGTTACCCGGGGGGCTATGGCTACACCTTC
CASSYPGGYGYTF